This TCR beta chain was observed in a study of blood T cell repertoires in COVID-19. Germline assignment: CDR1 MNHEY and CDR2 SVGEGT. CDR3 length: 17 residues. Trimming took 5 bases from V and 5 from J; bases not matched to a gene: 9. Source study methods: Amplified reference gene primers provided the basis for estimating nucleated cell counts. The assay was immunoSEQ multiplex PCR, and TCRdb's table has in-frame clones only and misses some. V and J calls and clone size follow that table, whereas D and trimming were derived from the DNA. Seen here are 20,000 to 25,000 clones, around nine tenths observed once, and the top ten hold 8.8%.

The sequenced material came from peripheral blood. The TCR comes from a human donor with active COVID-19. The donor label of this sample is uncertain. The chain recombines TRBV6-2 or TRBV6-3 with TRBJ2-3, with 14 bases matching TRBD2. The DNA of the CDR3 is TGTGCCAGCAGTCCGGGACTAGCGGGAGTGTCGGAAGATACGCAGTATTTT. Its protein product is CASSPGLAGVSEDTQYF.